One TCR beta chain is described in this entry. Its matching antigen is unknown. PCR was performed a second time for about 6 to 12 cycles using a sample-barcoded 5' primer and a J-beta primer mix. Each of the cDNA molecules was tagged by a template-switch adaptor with 12 random nucleotides. TCRdb re-analysed the 5' RACE reads in MiXCR, keeping a single row per CDR3 protein. Altogether hundreds of thousands of distinct CDR3 sequences are present, about 52% being singletons, with the ten largest covering under 60%. The sample originates from a study of blood T cells in healthy people across ages. Findings of the study overall: Reliance upon unsorted PBMCs precluded definitive naive versus antigen-experienced comparison. In these data, TCR beta diversity tracked strongly with naive T cell percentage.

V was cut by 1 base and J by 7 bases, with 11 bases left in between. Germline V gene data show CDR1 as SGHTA and CDR2 as FQGTGA. The CDR3 loop spans 15 amino acids. The chain is built from TRBV7-3 and TRBJ1-6, with unresolved D. Sequences were obtained from blood. The source is a man in his 60s in good health. Here the CDR3 reads CASSLMSAGNSPLHF. The CDR3, as DNA: TGTGCCAGCAGCTTAATGTCGGCAGGCAATTCACCCCTCCACTTT.